The rows below give T cell receptor beta chains drawn from one sample of a study of T cell responses to AZD1222 COVID-19 vaccine. Here immunoSEQ multiplex PCR was the method, and the copy in TCRdb shows in-frame clones only, minus some. This sample has around 70,000 clones; approximately 90% occur once, and the top ten carry roughly 4.9%. The source was peripheral blood, collected 28 days after the second dose of the MenACWY control vaccine. The receptors were sampled from an adult who received the MenACWY meningococcal vaccine as a control. The CDR3 runs from the conserved cysteine through the conserved F or W. D genes are given only for firm matches. Clone size is stated in some rows and not others, as once, few, many or a class when expanded.

CDR3 DNA: TGTGCCAGCAGTCAGAGGACCCAAGACCTTAACTATGGCTACACCTTC
CDR3 protein: CASSQRTQDLNYGYTF
V gene: TRBV6-2/TRBV6-3
J gene: TRBJ1-2
clone size: NA
D gene: NA

CDR3 DNA: TGTGCCAGCAGTGTGGCGGGAGCTGAGACCCAGTACTTC
CDR3 protein: CASSVAGAETQYF
V gene: TRBV25-1
J gene: TRBJ2-5
clone size: large
D gene: TRBD2

CDR3 DNA: TGTGCCAGCAGTCCAGGGAGGGACACTGAAGCTTTCTTT
CDR3 protein: CASSPGRDTEAFF
V gene: TRBV7-2
J gene: TRBJ1-1
clone size: once
D gene: NA

CDR3 DNA: TGTGCCAGCATTGGACCGGGACAGGGAACTTCACCCCTCCACTTT
CDR3 protein: CASIGPGQGTSPLHF
V gene: TRBV6-6
J gene: TRBJ1-6
clone size: NA
D gene: TRBD1

CDR3 DNA: TGTGCCACCAGCAGGGACCGCGGGGGCATTCAGCCCCAGCATTTT
CDR3 protein: CATSRDRGGIQPQHF
V gene: TRBV15
J gene: TRBJ1-5
clone size: NA
D gene: NA

CDR3 DNA: TGTGCCAGCAGCTTGAGGGGACTAGCGACCGAGCAGTACTTC
CDR3 protein: CASSLRGLATEQYF
V gene: TRBV5-4
J gene: TRBJ2-7
clone size: NA
D gene: TRBD2

CDR3 DNA: TGCGCCAGCAGCCAAGATAAAGTAGGGGGCGAGCAGTACTTC
CDR3 protein: CASSQDKVGGEQYF
V gene: TRBV4-3
J gene: TRBJ2-7
clone size: NA
D gene: NA

CDR3 DNA: TGTGCCAGCAGTTTAAGTAGCGTGCGGGAGCAGTACTTC
CDR3 protein: CASSLSSVREQYF
V gene: TRBV28
J gene: TRBJ2-7
clone size: NA
D gene: NA

CDR3 DNA: TGTGCCAGCAGCCCAGACTTCATCGGTGGCTACACCTTC
CDR3 protein: CASSPDFIGGYTF
V gene: TRBV5-8
J gene: TRBJ1-2
clone size: NA
D gene: NA

CDR3 DNA: TGCAGCGGGACCCGGGACAGAGCAAGTGAAGCTTTCTTT
CDR3 protein: CSGTRDRASEAFF
V gene: TRBV29-1
J gene: TRBJ1-1
clone size: NA
D gene: TRBD1

CDR3 DNA: TGTGCCAGCAGCCTATTTAGCGGGGGGGCAGAGACCCAGTACTTC
CDR3 protein: CASSLFSGGAETQYF
V gene: TRBV5-4
J gene: TRBJ2-5
clone size: NA
D gene: TRBD2

CDR3 DNA: TGTGCCAGCAGCGTGATACTCGGGGGCTACAATGAGCAGTTCTTC
CDR3 protein: CASSVILGGYNEQFF
V gene: TRBV6-2/TRBV6-3
J gene: TRBJ2-1
clone size: NA
D gene: NA

CDR3 DNA: TGCGCCAGCAGCCAAGCGACAGAGGGCTATGGCTACACCTTC
CDR3 protein: CASSQATEGYGYTF
V gene: TRBV4-3
J gene: TRBJ1-2
clone size: NA
D gene: NA

CDR3 DNA: TGTGCCAGCAGCCAAGTGGGGGGCGGAACGGTCTCCTACGAGCAGTACTTC
CDR3 protein: CASSQVGGGTVSYEQYF
V gene: TRBV4-2
J gene: TRBJ2-7
clone size: NA
D gene: NA

CDR3 DNA: TGTGCCAGCAGCTACCCTCAGGGGGGGCCGGAGACCCAGTACTTC
CDR3 protein: CASSYPQGGPETQYF
V gene: TRBV3-1/TRBV3-2
J gene: TRBJ2-5
clone size: NA
D gene: NA

CDR3 DNA: TGTGCCAGCAGTCAACAGGGAGACACTGAAGCTTTCTTT
CDR3 protein: CASSQQGDTEAFF
V gene: TRBV11-3
J gene: TRBJ1-1
clone size: NA
D gene: NA

CDR3 DNA: TGCGCCAGCAGCTTGGTCGCAGGATTTAATTCACCCCTCCACTTT
CDR3 protein: CASSLVAGFNSPLHF
V gene: TRBV5-1
J gene: TRBJ1-6
clone size: NA
D gene: NA

CDR3 DNA: TGCGCCAGCAGCTTGGGGCTAGTTCCAAGAGATGGCTACACCTTC
CDR3 protein: CASSLGLVPRDGYTF
V gene: TRBV5-1
J gene: TRBJ1-2
clone size: NA
D gene: NA